These 9 T cell receptor beta chains were all obtained from the same sample, sequenced in a study of Ad26.COV2.S vaccination and SARS-CoV-2 variants. Treatment defined: 15 to 20 received Ad26.COV2.S at low or high dose, single or two shots; five or six received placebo; per-sample allocation not given. At day 63 after the first vaccine or placebo injection, samples were drawn. Profiling relied on immunoSEQ multiplex PCR, and the TCRdb table lists in-frame clones only, not all of them. The sample yields 300,000 to 400,000 clones, approximately 85% seen once. Sequencing used peripheral blood, obtained in a trial of Ad26.COV2.S vaccine versus placebo. These receptor sequences come from a person between 18 and 65 years old who received the Ad26.COV2.S COVID-19 vaccine or a placebo.

The V call is TRBV7-9, the J call TRBJ2-3; no reliable D call. This CDR3 contains 16 residues. CDR1 and CDR2 from the germline V gene are SEHNR and FQNEAQ (reference sequence). V lost 3 bases and J 0 bases, leaving 13 bases between the germline ends. CDR3 sequence reads: CASSFLVGSSTDTQYF. CDR3 coding DNA: TGTGCCAGCAGCTTTTTAGTCGGATCTAGCACAGATACGCAGTATTTT.

The rearrangement links TRBV7-2 to TRBJ1-1; TRBD1 agrees at 9 bases. The length of the CDR3 is 12 residues. Germline V gives CDR1 SGHTA, CDR2 FQGNSA. V lost 10 bases and J lost 4; bases outside the gene matches: 4. CDR3 coding DNA: TGTGCCATCATACAGGGGGCCACTGAAGCTTTCTTT. It yields the protein CAIIQGATEAFF.

The V and J genes are TRBV9 and TRBJ2-4; a possible D gene is TRBD1 (6 bases). CDR3 size: 14 residues. V gave up 0 bases and J gave up 8 bases, with 12 bases separating them. Germline V gene data show CDR1 as SGDLS and CDR2 as YYNGEE. CDR3 protein: CASSVVETGYIQYF. In nucleotides, the CDR3 is TGTGCCAGCAGCGTAGTTGAGACAGGATACATTCAGTACTTC.

The chain employs TRBV28 and TRBJ1-2; no clear D. The CDR3 is 12 residues long. V gave up 11 bases and J gave up 1 base, with 11 bases separating them. Germline V gives CDR1 MDHEN, CDR2 SYDVKM. CDR3 in DNA: TGTGCCCATAGTAGTCTTAACTATGGCTACACCTTC. It encodes CAHSSLNYGYTF.

This chain joins TRBV30 and TRBJ2-7; D might be TRBD2 (5 bases). Germline CDR1 reads GTSNPN; CDR2 reads SVGIG (reference sequence). The CDR3 has 14 residues. Trimming removed 7 bases at V and 9 bases at J, with 25 bases between. The CDR3 protein is CASEEGSRGDGQYF. The DNA of the CDR3 is TGTGCCTCGGAGGAAGGGTCGCGCGGTGATGGGCAGTACTTC.

The rearrangement uses TRBV5-1 and TRBJ2-3; 12 bases match TRBD2. This CDR3 comprises 15 residues. V trimming: 2 bases; J trimming: 4 bases; junction bases outside the gene matches: 2. Germline V CDR1 and CDR2: SGHRS, YFSETQ. CDR3 DNA sequence: TGCGCCAGCAGCTTTACTAGCGGGGGGTCAGATACGCAGTATTTT. This translates into CASSFTSGGSDTQYF.

The chain uses TRBV7-8 and TRBJ2-1; 11 bases match TRBD2. Germline V gene lookup returns CDR1 SGHVS and CDR2 FQNEAQ. The CDR3 covers 20 residues. V was clipped by 1 base and J by 2 bases; unmatched bases: 13. In DNA form, the CDR3 reads TGTGCCAGCAGCTTAGTATCTCGGTTACTAGCGGGAGCCCCCTACAATGAGCAGTTCTTC. Its translation: CASSLVSRLLAGAPYNEQFF.

The V and J genes are TRBV18 and TRBJ1-1; D unresolved. Germline V CDR1 and CDR2: KGHSH, LQKENI. The CDR3 has 11 amino acids. Trimming removed 3 bases from V and 6 bases from J, with 5 bases in between. This CDR3 reads CASSPNAEAFF. The CDR3 DNA reads as TGTGCCAGCTCACCTAACGCTGAAGCTTTCTTT.

CDR3 DNA: TGTGCCAGCAGTTACGGTGGGGGAACCAGGGGTTTCTTT. This gives the protein CASSYGGGTRGFF. The J gene is TRBJ1-1, the V gene TRBV6-2 or TRBV6-3; D is perhaps TRBD1 (6 bases). The length of the CDR3 is 13 residues. The germline V and J ends were trimmed by 2 bases and 13 bases, with 17 bases remaining between them. Germline values: CDR1 MNHEY, CDR2 SVGEGT.